One and the same sample provided the 14 T cell receptor beta chains below, sequenced in a study of blood T cell repertoires in COVID-19. The repertoire was sequenced with immunoSEQ multiplex PCR; TCRdb's copy has only in-frame clones and lacks some. The profile covers approximately 220,000 clones, with roughly 80% appearing a single time and 4.8% taken by the ten largest. Sequenced: PBMCs or T cells enriched from blood (not recorded which). The origin of the receptors is a woman aged 45-65 years who had been exposed to COVID-19.

The J gene is TRBJ1-4, the V gene TRBV4-1; 7 nucleotides line up with TRBD1. Per germline, CDR1 MGHRA and CDR2 YSYEKL. The CDR3 loop spans 15 amino acids. V gave up 1 base and J gave up 4 bases; unmatched junction bases: 3. This chain's CDR3 is CASSQVGTVNEKLFF. The CDR3 DNA reads as TGCGCCAGCAGCCAAGTAGGGACAGTTAATGAAAAACTGTTTTTT.

The V gene is TRBV18, the J gene TRBJ1-3; D is possibly TRBD1 (5 bases). The V gene's germline CDR1 is KGHSH and CDR2 LQKENI. There are 16 residues in the CDR3. V was shortened by 4 bases and J by 4 bases, with 17 bases between the two germline ends. CDR3 sequence (DNA): TGTGCCAGCTCACTAAGCTCGGGGGAGCTCGGAAACACCATATATTTT. Translated: CASSLSSGELGNTIYF.

The rearrangement links TRBV3-1 (or the pseudogene TRBV3-2) to TRBJ1-1; perhaps TRBD1 as D (5 bases). This CDR3 is built from 13 residues. Between the trimmed V and J ends, which lost 4 bases and 1 base, there was a span of 7 bases. Germline CDR1 reads LGHDT; CDR2 reads YNNKEL (reference sequence). The CDR3 sequence is CASSLGQNTEAFF. The CDR3 nucleotides are TGTGCCAGCAGCCTCGGACAGAACACTGAAGCTTTCTTT.

The V gene is TRBV24-1, the J gene TRBJ2-1; 9 nucleotides align to TRBD1. The J segment lost 8 bases and the V segment lost 4 bases, leaving 11 bases of the junction unmatched. The CDR3 contains 16 residues. Per the germline V gene, CDR1 is KGHDR and CDR2 is SFDVKD. CDR3 DNA: TGTGCCACCAGTGACCAAACTGGGACAGGGTTCCATGAGCAGTTCTTC. Its translation is CATSDQTGTGFHEQFF.

The V and J genes are TRBV9 and TRBJ1-2; TRBD1 might be the D (6 bases). In germline, CDR1 is SGDLS, CDR2 YYNGEE. The V end was cut by 6 bases, the J end by 7 bases, with 16 bases between. The CDR3 loop spans 13 amino acids. Here the CDR3 reads CASNKAGASGYTF. The CDR3 coding sequence is TGTGCCAGCAACAAAGCGGGGGCCTCTGGCTACACCTTC. Together with reference TRBV9 and TRBJ1-2, the CDR3 gives the full variable domain: DSGVTQTPKHLITATGQRVTLRCSPRSGDLSVYWYQQSLDQGLQFLIQYYNGEERAKGNILERFSAQQFPDLHSELNLSSLELGDSALYFCASNKAGASGYTFGSGTRLTVV.

The chain recombines TRBV29-1 with TRBJ2-3, with TRBD2 matching over 8 bases. In germline, CDR1 is SQVTM, CDR2 ANQGSEA. This CDR3 has 14 amino acids. The ends lost 6 bases at V and 2 bases at J; junction bases unmatched: 7. The CDR3 loop reads CSVVTSDPTDTQYF. The CDR3 bases are TGCAGCGTCGTGACTAGCGACCCCACAGATACGCAGTATTTT.

Here the CDR3 reads CASLRTSGANEQFF. The CDR3 nucleotides are TGTGCCAGCCTTCGGACTAGCGGGGCCAATGAGCAGTTCTTC. The chain carries TRBV27 and TRBJ2-1; 12 bases are shared with TRBD2. The CDR3 extends over 14 amino acids. Trimming took 8 bases from V and 6 from J; bases not matched to a gene: 5. Germline V lookup: CDR1 MNHEY, CDR2 SMNVEV (reference sequence).

With respect to this clone: This CDR3 is also generated by other DNA sequences in the sample. The J gene is TRBJ2-3, the V gene TRBV6-5, with D possibly being TRBD1 (6 bases). The CDR3 is made up of 15 amino acids. The germline V gene encodes CDR1 MNHEY and CDR2 SVGAGI. The V gene lost 8 bases and the J gene lost 0 bases, with 15 bases spanning the gap. The CDR3 nucleotides are TGTGCCAGCTCCTTAAGGACAGCCAGCACAGATACGCAGTATTTT. It specifies CASSLRTASTDTQYF.

V and J are TRBV4-3 and TRBJ1-1; weak D call: TRBD1 (6 bases). The CDR3 consists of 16 residues. With 6 bases removed from V and 1 base from J, the gap between germline ends came to 18 bases. Germline assignment: CDR1 LGHNA and CDR2 YSLEER. The CDR3 DNA follows: TGCGCCAGCAGTTCGGACCCCGCAGGGGCGAACACTGAAGCTTTCTTT. The encoded protein is CASSSDPAGANTEAFF.

The chain couples TRBV19 to TRBJ1-4; D might be TRBD1 (5 bases). V was shortened by 8 bases and J by 3 bases, with 10 bases between the two germline ends. There are 13 residues in the CDR3. The germline V gene encodes CDR1 LNHDA and CDR2 SQIVND (reference sequence). The CDR3 DNA sequence: TGTGCCAGTTCACGACAGTCTAATGAAAAACTGTTTTTT. It codes for CASSRQSNEKLFF.

This clone has a count of ten or more. V usage is TRBV4-1 and J usage is TRBJ1-3; the D gene is possibly TRBD1 (5 bases). Germline V gene data show CDR1 as MGHRA and CDR2 as YSYEKL. The CDR3 loop spans 17 amino acids. Trimming stripped 4 bases from V and 0 bases from J, with 16 bases between. The CDR3 coding sequence is TGCGCCAGCAGCCTTGCCCCCGACAGTTTCTCTGGAAACACCATATATTTT. It specifies CASSLAPDSFSGNTIYF.

The gene calls are TRBV19 and TRBJ1-5, with unresolved D. Trimming shortened V by 6 bases and J by 3 bases, and 6 bases separated the two germline ends. The germline V gene has CDR1 LNHDA and CDR2 SQIVND (reference sequence). The CDR3 spans 12 residues. The CDR3 nucleotides read TGTGCCAGTAGGGCCCTCAATCAGCCCCAGCATTTT. Its translation: CASRALNQPQHF.

CDR3 DNA sequence: TGTGCCAGCAGTTTGGATGGGGGGTATGGCTACACCTTC. Encoded protein: CASSLDGGYGYTF. This chain connects TRBV12-3 or TRBV12-4 to TRBJ1-2, with TRBD1 as a possible D gene (5 bases). CDR3 length: 13 amino acids. Between the trimmed V and J ends, which lost 3 bases and 5 bases, there was a span of 10 bases.

This clone was seen a single time. The chain is built from TRBV7-2 and TRBJ2-3, with a tentative D call TRBD2 (5 bases). The CDR3 extends over 15 amino acids. CDR1 and CDR2 from the germline V gene are SGHTA and FQGNSA. V was trimmed by 5 bases and J by 2 bases, leaving 14 bases between them. The CDR3: CASSPGRRLTDTQYF. The CDR3 coding sequence is TGTGCCAGCAGCCCAGGAAGGAGGCTCACAGATACGCAGTATTTT.